These 2 T cell receptor beta chains originate from one sample sequenced in a study of control samples from healthy donors and cancer patients (TCRdb year 2020). The receptor library was made with the immunoSEQ multiplex PCR assay. TCRdb provides this immuneACCESS table in a form limited to in-frame rearrangements. Some clones are lacking; in checked studies, under half of them reflect an unresolved V gene, and why the rest are absent is not known. Present in this sample are 90,000 to 140,000 clones, about four fifths of which were seen just once. About 13% of the sample is in the top ten clones. Sequencing was done on a sample of blood. All receptors come from a woman aged 50 to 60 in good health.

J is TRBJ1-6 and V is TRBV29-1, with D uncertain. The length of the CDR3 is 13 residues. Germline V lookup: CDR1 SQVTM, CDR2 ANQGSEA. V lost 7 bases, J lost 8 bases, and 15 bases lay in between. DNA of the CDR3: TGCAGCGCCTTGGACGGTTACGATTCACCCCTCCACTTT. It specifies CSALDGYDSPLHF.

V usage is TRBV12-3 or TRBV12-4 and J usage is TRBJ1-4; D perhaps matches TRBD1 (6 bases). This CDR3 has 13 amino acids. V lost 6 bases and J 10 bases, leaving 15 bases between the germline ends. This CDR3 is CASSRGPERKLFF. CDR3 in DNA: TGTGCCAGCAGCCGGGGGCCCGAAAGAAAACTGTTTTTT.